What follows is one T cell receptor (beta chain) and its context. The antigen this receptor binds is unknown. Base qualities are missing; no much larger clone stands one base away. This sample stems from a study of OX40 agonist ivuxolimab in advanced cancers. Background on the whole study: Ivuxolimab was a fully human IgG2 agonistic monoclonal antibody targeting the costimulatory receptor OX40 (CD134). Intravenous ivuxolimab was administered to patients every 2 weeks at six dose levels: 0.01, 0.1, 0.3, 1.5, 3 and 10 mg/kg. Of the approximately 50 dose-escalation patients, hepatocellular carcinoma was present in 19, melanoma in approximately 15, renal cell carcinoma in 9 and head and neck cancer in 9. In the dose-escalation cohort, 65% to 90% of patients were male, and the mean age was approximately 55 years, with a range of roughly 23 to 85. Prior anti-PD-1, anti-PD-L1 or anti-CTLA-4 therapy was permitted, and checkpoint inhibitors had been received by approximately 39% of dose-escalation patients. Partial responses occurred in three dose-escalation patients: two with cutaneous melanoma and one with hepatocellular carcinoma. Peripheral TCRbeta sequencing was intended to test whether TCR sequence diversity was altered and clonal T-cell expansion was caused by ivuxolimab. The monotherapy dose-escalation portion (N = 52 patients) of the phase I ivuxolimab trial is reported in the paper.

The trial excluded patients who had a history of autoimmune disease or who were on systemic immunosuppression. Peripheral blood for TCR sequencing was drawn from every dose cohort at baseline, at cycle 4 day 1 and at cycle 7 day 1. Samples came from an open-label, multicenter, first-in-human phase I dose-escalation trial of ivuxolimab. Adults with locally advanced or metastatic melanoma, renal cell carcinoma, hepatocellular carcinoma or head and neck squamous cell carcinoma were enrolled in the trial. Before TCR sequencing, CD4+ T cells and CD8+ T cells from peripheral blood were sorted into separate populations. From cysteine to phenylalanine, the CDR3 is 15 amino acids long. The retained sequence is limited to the CDR3, 45 bases, with the frame set at the first base. CDR1 and CDR2, per the germline V gene (reference sequence), are SGHKS and YYEKEE. Germline trimming amounts to 5 bases on V and 4 bases on J, with 11 as the count of junction bases outside the gene matches.

Genomic DNA was extracted from sorted cells for sequencing of the TCRbeta CDR3 region. TCRbeta CDR3 regions were sequenced using the immunoSEQ Assay. TCRdb took this table from immuneACCESS and kept in-frame rearrangements with V and J called. Such tables lack part of the clones; where checked against another copy, unresolved V genes explain under half of the gap, and the rest is unexplained. The sample data list about 79,000 clones, and about 92% of these were observed just once. The biggest ten clones account for about 0.54% of the sample. Overall results and qualifications from the work: After ivuxolimab, more expanded clones were found on average in CD8+ T cells than in CD4+ T cells. The antigen specificity of the clonally expanded peripheral T cells was not determined. At doses of 0.1 to 3.0 mg/kg, clonal expansion of both CD4+ and CD8+ blood T cells was observed from baseline to week 6. In the 0.1-3.0 mg/kg groups, partial responders had among the lowest normalized peripheral clonal expansion, particularly in CD8+ T cells. Low levels of normalized T-cell clonal expansion were also shown by some nonresponding patients.

The chain was built from TRBV5-5 and TRBJ1-1; a stretch of 7 junction bases matches TRBD1. This material consisted of CD4+ or CD8+ T cells sorted from blood, taken in a trial of the OX40 agonist ivuxolimab. This TCR was recovered from an adult with an advanced solid tumor such as melanoma, head and neck, liver or kidney cancer. The CDR3 in this case is CASRRNRGRGTEAFF. The DNA sequence is TGTGCCAGCAGGCGAAATAGGGGGCGGGGCACTGAAGCTTTCTTT.